This T cell receptor (beta chain) came from a study of vaccination effects on CD4 cells after COVID-19. Antigen-specific CD4+ T cells were expanded with viral peptide pools in the ViraFEST assay before sequencing. CD4+ T cells were isolated after about eleven days of culture. Participants got two doses of BNT162b2 or mRNA-1273 vaccine. Sequencing used immunoSEQ multiplex PCR; TCRdb keeps in-frame clones, though not all of them. The table records 20,000 to 25,000 clones, 73% of them present only once. About this clone: The target antigen is unknown.

Source: CD4+ T cells from PBMCs cultured with SARS-CoV-2 spike peptides, taken after COVID-19 vaccination. This sequence was found in a human donor who received a COVID-19 vaccine.

The CDR3 nucleotides are TGTGCCAGCAGCCTGAGGACAGCCCAAGAGACCCAGTACTTC. This translates into CASSLRTAQETQYF. The chain couples TRBV3-1 (or the pseudogene TRBV3-2) to TRBJ2-5; perhaps TRBD1 as D (6 bases). Trimming took off 4 bases at V and 1 base at J, with 10 bases between the two ends. The length of the CDR3 is 14 residues. CDR1 LGHDT and CDR2 YNNKEL come from the germline V gene (reference sequence).